The next 26 T cell receptor beta chains were all read from a single sample in a study of shared clonotypes between healthy human individuals. Profiled with immunoSEQ multiplex PCR; TCRdb holds only in-frame clones, not every one. This table has about 1.1 million clones, roughly 80% appearing once. The sequencing sample was made of memory CD4+ T cells from PBMCs. Subset noted: CD45RA-negative fraction. The receptors were sampled from a man younger than 35 in good health. Some clones in this sample may be carry-over from other donors' samples.

The table lists this clone with a few counts. The rearrangement joins TRBV28 to TRBJ1-2, with D uncertain. The CDR3 has 12 amino acids. Trimming removed 5 bases at V and 4 bases at J, with 8 bases between. From germline, CDR1 is MDHEN and CDR2 SYDVKM. CDR3 DNA: TGTGCCAGCAGTCCGGGAACCTATGGCTACACCTTC. Its protein product is CASSPGTYGYTF.

The chain is built from TRBV20-1 and TRBJ2-7, with D hard to call. This CDR3 has 11 residues. V lost 6 bases and J lost 7, with 13 bases in between. The germline CDR1 and CDR2 sequences are DFQATT and SNEGSKA (reference sequence). CDR3 nucleotides: TGCAGTGCGGCCATCTACGATGAGCAGTACTTC. It is translated as CSAAIYDEQYF.

V usage is TRBV6-5 and J usage is TRBJ2-1; D uncertain. Germline CDR1 reads MNHEY; CDR2 reads SVGAGI. The CDR3 spans 12 residues. V lost 5 bases and J lost 5, with 7 bases in between. This CDR3 is CASSKGNNEQFF. The CDR3 nucleotides are TGTGCCAGCAGTAAGGGCAACAATGAGCAGTTCTTC.

The chain combines TRBV19 with TRBJ1-2; D gene unclear. The V end lost 2 bases, the J end lost 6 bases, and 16 bases lay between the germline ends. This CDR3 region has 15 residues. CDR1 LNHDA and CDR2 SQIVND come from the germline V gene (reference sequence). The CDR3 spells CASSIPSVPLHGYTF. The CDR3 DNA reads as TGTGCCAGTAGTATACCATCCGTTCCTCTACATGGCTACACCTTC.

The rearrangement links TRBV2 to TRBJ2-7; tentative D call: TRBD1 (6 bases). The CDR3 loop spans 13 amino acids. Trimming shortened V by 5 bases and J by 2 bases, and 10 bases separated the two germline ends. CDR1 and CDR2 (germline): SNHLY, FYNNEI. CDR3: CASSQTGTYEQYF. The CDR3 bases are TGTGCCAGCAGTCAGACAGGTACCTACGAGCAGTACTTC.

V and J are TRBV11-2 and TRBJ1-1; 9 positions agree with TRBD1. The V gene end was trimmed by 5 bases and the J gene end by 0 bases; junction bases not matched to a gene: 4. Germline V gives CDR1 SGHAT, CDR2 FQNNGV. The CDR3 runs 15 residues. CDR3 nucleotide sequence: TGTGCCAGCAGCCCCCGGACAGGGGTGAACACTGAAGCTTTCTTT. It is translated as CASSPRTGVNTEAFF.

J is TRBJ2-5 and V is TRBV7-2; the match to TRBD2 covers 7 bases. Unmatched junction bases numbered 5, after V lost 1 base and J lost 3 bases. The germline V gene has CDR1 SGHTA and CDR2 FQGNSA. This CDR3 contains 15 residues. This CDR3 is CASSLGSGNEETQYF. CDR3 coding DNA: TGTGCCAGCAGCTTAGGAAGCGGGAACGAAGAGACCCAGTACTTC.

The chain employs TRBV2 and TRBJ1-1; unclear D gene. Trimming took 7 bases from V and 0 from J, leaving 12 bases between them. The CDR3 extends over 14 amino acids. Germline assignment: CDR1 SNHLY and CDR2 FYNNEI. The DNA for the CDR3 is TGTGCCAGCACTAAGGTGACTCTGAACACTGAAGCTTTCTTT. Translated: CASTKVTLNTEAFF.

Concerning this clone itself: A much larger clone lies a single base off, so this may be a read error. Because the CDR3 is missing its conserved closing phenylalanine or tryptophan, this is likely a read error. The chain has TRBV6-5 and TRBJ1-1; D gene unclear. The CDR3 has 13 amino acids. The germline V gene has CDR1 MNHEY and CDR2 SVGAGI. V lost 4 bases and J lost 3, with 9 bases in between. The CDR3 nucleotides are TGTGCCAGCAGTTCCCAGGTATACACTGAAGCTTTCCTT. Translating gives CASSSQVYTEAFL.

This clone was counted a single time. This chain links TRBV5-1 with TRBJ1-3; 7 bases agree with TRBD1. Germline CDR1 and CDR2: SGHRS and YFSETQ. Germline trimming cut 4 bases from V and 4 bases from J; bases unmatched to any gene: 2. This CDR3 is built from 13 residues. CDR3 loop: CASSQGDGNTIYF. The CDR3 region has the DNA TGCGCCAGCAGCCAGGGGGACGGAAACACCATATATTTT.

This clone has a single count. This chain connects TRBV6-5 to TRBJ2-7, with no clear D. Germline V gene sequence: CDR1 MNHEY, CDR2 SVGAGI. This CDR3 is built from 13 residues. The germline V and J ends were trimmed by 0 bases and 5 bases, with 8 bases remaining between them. CDR3 region: CASSYSEVHEQYF. The DNA for the CDR3 is TGTGCCAGCAGTTACTCGGAAGTGCACGAGCAGTACTTC.

This rearrangement joins TRBV28 to TRBJ2-2; TRBD2 aligns across 8 bases. Germline CDR1 MDHEN, CDR2 SYDVKM. CDR3 length equals 14 residues. V shed 7 bases, J shed 7 bases, and the junction held 8 bases outside the gene matches. The CDR3 bases are TGTGCCAGCACAGGGACTAGATTAGGCGGGGAGCTGTTTTTT. Translating it yields CASTGTRLGGELFF.

The rearrangement joins TRBV27 to TRBJ1-5, with 7 bases identical to TRBD1. V was pared by 4 bases and J by 7 bases, with 10 bases of the junction left unmatched. The germline V gene encodes CDR1 MNHEY and CDR2 SMNVEV (reference sequence). There are 15 residues in the CDR3. This chain's CDR3 is CASSSQTGVRQPQHF. CDR3 nucleotides: TGTGCCAGCAGTTCCCAAACAGGGGTAAGACAGCCCCAGCATTTT.

The V and J genes are TRBV18 and TRBJ2-3; D perhaps matches TRBD1 (6 bases). The CDR3 runs to 17 residues. Trimming shortened V by 2 bases and J by 4 bases, and 19 bases separated the two germline ends. CDR1 KGHSH and CDR2 LQKENI come from the germline V gene. Here the CDR3 reads CASSPEMGRGLSDTQYF. The CDR3 bases are TGTGCCAGCTCACCAGAAATGGGCAGGGGATTATCAGATACGCAGTATTTT. Based on the CDR3 plus reference TRBV18 and TRBJ2-3, the full variable domain is NAGVMQNPRHLVRRRGQEARLRCSPMKGHSHVYWYRQLPEEGLKFMVYLQKENIIDESGMPKERFSAEFPKEGPSILRIQQVVRGDSAAYFCASSPEMGRGLSDTQYFGPGTRLTVL.

The gene calls are TRBV11-3 and TRBJ2-1; 9 bases are a match to TRBD2. The germline CDR1 and CDR2 sequences are SGHNT and YENEEA. Trimming at V came to 5 bases and at J to 2 bases, leaving 10 bases not matched to a gene. This CDR3 has 17 amino acids. CDR3 DNA sequence: TGTGCCAGCAGCCAGGGGTGGGCTAGCGGGACCTACAATGAGCAGTTCTTC. Encoded protein: CASSQGWASGTYNEQFF.

J is TRBJ2-1 and V is TRBV7-2; 7 bases map to TRBD2. Losses at the gene ends were 1 base for V and 8 bases for J; bases not matched to a gene: 11. The germline gives CDR1 SGHTA, CDR2 FQGNSA. The CDR3 loop spans 16 amino acids. The chain's CDR3 is CASSLGWEGRYYEQFF. CDR3 DNA sequence: TGTGCCAGCAGCTTAGGTTGGGAGGGCCGTTACTATGAGCAGTTCTTC. The whole variable domain, remainder taken from reference TRBV7-2 and TRBJ2-1, is GAGVSQSPSNKVTEKGKDVELRCDPISGHTALYWYRQSLGQGLEFLIYFQGNSAPDKSGLPSDRFSAERTGGSVSTLTIQRTQQEDSAVYLCASSLGWEGRYYEQFFGPGTRLTVL.

V gene TRBV7-9 combines with J gene TRBJ2-1; 12 nucleotides match TRBD2. The J segment lost 7 bases and the V segment lost 5 bases, leaving 6 bases of the junction unmatched. The CDR3 contains 15 residues. Germline V gives CDR1 SEHNR, CDR2 FQNEAQ (reference sequence). CDR3 sequence (DNA): TGTGCCAGCAGCGCGACTAGCGGGGGAGAAAATGAGCAGTTCTTC. Residues: CASSATSGGENEQFF.

This clone was observed a single time. J is TRBJ1-1 and V is TRBV28; no definite D call. The CDR3 contains 15 residues. Trimming pared 8 bases from V and 0 bases from J, leaving 16 bases between. CDR1 is MDHEN and CDR2 is SYDVKM in the germline V gene. This chain's CDR3 is CASRLLGQLNTEAFF. In DNA, the CDR3 is TGTGCCAGCCGGCTCCTTGGCCAACTGAACACTGAAGCTTTCTTT.

Concerning this clone: At one end the junction does not follow the germline gene, possibly because of a read error. The genes are TRBV5-6 and TRBJ1-5; perhaps TRBD1 as D (5 bases). Looked up from germline, CDR1 is SGHDT and CDR2 is YYEEEE. This CDR3 has 14 residues. This CDR3 is CASSLWGGNQPQHF. CDR3 nucleotides: TGTGCCAGCAGCCTATGGGGCGGCAACCAGCCCCAGCATTTT.

On this clone itself: The sample holds other DNA sequences that translate to the same CDR3. The chain recombines TRBV28 with TRBJ1-4; TRBD1 might be the D (6 bases). Germline V lookup: CDR1 MDHEN, CDR2 SYDVKM. The CDR3 length is 14 residues. Deletions cut 2 bases from V and 4 bases from J, with 8 bases between. Here the CDR3 reads CASSLGQFNEKLFF. The CDR3 coding sequence is TGTGCCAGCAGTTTAGGACAGTTTAATGAAAAACTGTTTTTT.

The chain couples TRBV5-4 to TRBJ2-1, with D tentatively TRBD1 or TRBD2 (7 bases each). Germline V gene sequence: CDR1 SGHNT, CDR2 YYREEE (reference sequence). With 7 bases removed from V and 9 bases from J, the gap between germline ends came to 20 bases. The CDR3 runs 14 residues. The CDR3 region has the DNA TGTGCCAGCGGCAGGGGGAGGGCCCCAGGTGAGCAGTTCTTC. Translation: CASGRGRAPGEQFF.

This clone was detected only a few times. V and J are TRBV28 and TRBJ2-1; TRBD2 agrees at 9 bases. This CDR3 contains 17 residues. With V trimmed by 5 bases and J by 7 bases, 15 bases remained unmatched. Germline CDR1 and CDR2: MDHEN and SYDVKM. For the CDR3, the DNA is TGTGCCAGCAGTCGGGGAACTAGCGGGCTTAGGGGAAATGAGCAGTTCTTC. Translating gives CASSRGTSGLRGNEQFF.

In the case of this clone: The same CDR3 arises from other DNA sequences in this sample as well. The chain employs TRBV19 and TRBJ1-1, with a weak D call TRBD1 (5 bases). Germline CDR1 is LNHDA and CDR2 is SQIVND (reference sequence). The length of the CDR3 is 13 residues. Trimming took off 3 bases at V and 4 bases at J, with 9 bases between the two ends. CDR3 DNA: TGTGCCAGTAGTATGATGGGGGGCACTGAAGCTTTCTTT. Amino acids: CASSMMGGTEAFF.

The chain uses TRBV7-3 and TRBJ2-1, with TRBD1 matching over 10 bases. The CDR3 spans 13 residues. Germline V CDR1 and CDR2: SGHTA, FQGTGA. Germline trimming cut 5 bases from V and 9 bases from J; bases unmatched to any gene: 4. The CDR3 DNA reads TGTGCCAGCAGCCAGGGACAGGGGACTGAGCAGTTCTTC. It yields the protein CASSQGQGTEQFF.

The chain employs TRBV19 and TRBJ2-2; weak D call: TRBD2 (6 bases). CDR3 size: 16 residues. V lost 3 bases, J lost 2 bases, and 13 bases lay in between. In germline, CDR1 is LNHDA, CDR2 SQIVND (reference sequence). Here the CDR3 DNA reads TGTGCCAGTAGTATGGCCGGGACTTTCAACACCGGGGAGCTGTTTTTT. Translation gives CASSMAGTFNTGELFF.

The chain combines TRBV15 with TRBJ1-1; possibly TRBD1 for D (5 bases). This CDR3 has 14 residues. The germline gives CDR1 LNHNV, CDR2 YYDKDF (reference sequence). The ends were cut back, 8 bases at V and 0 bases at J, with 13 bases in the middle. CDR3: CATEPGRLNTEAFF. The CDR3 nucleotides are TGTGCCACCGAACCGGGACGGCTGAACACTGAAGCTTTCTTT.